This T cell receptor beta chain was identified in a study of T cell responses to AZD1222 COVID-19 vaccine. V lost 8 bases and J lost 2; bases outside the gene matches: 4. CDR1 and CDR2 (germline): SGHRS, YFSETQ. CDR3 length equals 13 residues. Produced via immunoSEQ multiplex PCR; TCRdb's table is partial and in-frame only. Altogether approximately 110,000 clones are present, 70% to 90% being singletons, with the ten largest covering 2% to 3%. This sequence originates from an adult who received the AZD1222 COVID-19 vaccine. The chain employs TRBV5-1 and TRBJ2-7; 10 bases are shared with TRBD1. The source was peripheral blood, collected 28 days after the second AZD1222 dose. The CDR3 nucleotides are TGCGCCAGTTGGGACAGGGGACCCTACGAGCAGTACTTC. Translating gives CASWDRGPYEQYF.